The next 7 T cell receptor beta chains were all read from a single sample in a study of T-cell reconstitution after alpha-beta-depleted transplantation in children. It was with unique molecular identifiers that the TCRbeta library was prepared. TCRdb ran MiXCR on the PCR reads and lists one entry per CDR3 protein. The sample shows over 550,000 distinct CDR3 sequences, about 10% of them seen only once. The sequencing used PBMCs from the stem cell graft donor, collected from the stem cell graft. The receptors were sampled from a human donor who donated a stem cell graft to a child with acute myeloid leukemia.

This clonotype was observed a few times. The genes are TRBV7-3 and TRBJ2-2, with a tentative D call TRBD1 (6 bases). Germline V lookup: CDR1 SGHTA, CDR2 FQGTGA. The V end lost 2 bases, the J end lost 1 base, and 11 bases lay between the germline ends. The CDR3 is made up of 16 amino acids. DNA of the CDR3: TGTGCCAGCAGCTTAGGACAGTCTATGAACACCGGGGAGCTGTTTTTT. It is translated as CASSLGQSMNTGELFF.

This clonotype was seen more than once but under ten times. The chain is built from TRBV6-2 or TRBV6-3 and TRBJ2-7, with D possibly matching TRBD2 (5 bases). Trimming removed 6 bases from V and 0 bases from J, with 12 bases in between. The CDR3 length is 14 residues. Germline V CDR1 and CDR2: MNHEY, SVGEGT. The CDR3 loop is CASRGDYSSYEQYF. In DNA, the CDR3 is TGTGCCAGCAGGGGTGACTACAGCTCCTACGAGCAGTACTTC.

The chain has TRBV9 and TRBJ1-1; D not resolved. CDR3 size: 14 residues. The V and J ends lost 0 bases and 3 bases respectively, with 9 bases between them. CDR1 is SGDLS, CDR2 YYNGEE, per germline. The CDR3 sequence is CASSVGRVHTEAFF. CDR3 nucleotides: TGTGCCAGCAGCGTAGGTAGGGTCCACACTGAAGCTTTCTTT. Variable domain in full (rest from reference TRBV9 and TRBJ1-1): DSGVTQTPKHLITATGQRVTLRCSPRSGDLSVYWYQQSLDQGLQFLIQYYNGEERAKGNILERFSAQQFPDLHSELNLSSLELGDSALYFCASSVGRVHTEAFFGQGTRLTVV.

This clonotype has more than one count but fewer than ten. V and J are TRBV20-1 and TRBJ1-2, with unresolved D. CDR1 and CDR2 from the germline V gene are DFQATT and SNEGSKA (reference sequence). This CDR3 is 12 amino acids long. The V gene lost 5 bases and the J gene lost 8 bases, with 15 bases spanning the gap. CDR3 sequence (DNA): TGCAGTGCTCGGACCTTACTGCTGGGCTACACCTTC. Translating gives CSARTLLLGYTF.

This clonotype was detected a few times. The chain has TRBV20-1 and TRBJ2-2; tentative D call: TRBD2 (5 bases). This CDR3 has 14 residues. Trimming pared 6 bases from V and 3 bases from J, leaving 14 bases between. Germline V lookup: CDR1 DFQATT, CDR2 SNEGSKA (reference sequence). CDR3 nucleotides: TGCAGTGCAGGCGGCATTAGCGACACCGGGGAGCTGTTTTTT. Amino acid sequence: CSAGGISDTGELFF.

The gene calls are TRBV19 and TRBJ2-1, with D possibly matching TRBD2 (5 bases). The V gene lost 3 bases and the J gene lost 0 bases, with 9 bases spanning the gap. CDR3 length: 15 residues. Per germline, CDR1 LNHDA and CDR2 SQIVND (reference sequence). CDR3 in amino acids: CASSMGLASYNEQFF. The CDR3 nucleotides are TGTGCCAGTAGTATGGGCCTAGCCTCCTACAATGAGCAGTTCTTC.

This clonotype was counted between two and nine times. An end of the junction differs from the germline gene, which may be a read error. Written as DNA, the CDR3 is TGCTGTGCTAGAGATCCCGTAATAGCGGGAGGGAATGAGCAGTTCTTC. It encodes CCARDPVIAGGNEQFF. The V and J genes are TRBV20-1 and TRBJ2-1, with TRBD2 identical over 11 bases. This CDR3 is 16 amino acids long. CDR1 is DFQATT, CDR2 SNEGSKA, per germline (reference sequence).